This passage covers 10 T cell receptor beta chains from one sample sequenced in a study of T cells in Graves' hyperthyroidism and ophthalmopathy. Amplification yielded TCR beta CDR3 regions, with RNA transcripts as the source. HTBI primers were used for first-round RT-PCR of the TCR CDR3. TCRdb reanalysed the multiplex PCR reads using MiXCR and keeps one entry per CDR3 protein. The sample yields approximately 430,000 distinct CDR3 sequences, 15% to 19% seen once. Material for sequencing was blood. These receptors all stem from a woman aged 18-35 years with Graves' hyperthyroidism.

This clonotype was picked up many times. This chain connects TRBV11-1 to TRBJ2-1, with D unclear. Trimming pared 4 bases from V and 3 bases from J, leaving 10 bases between. The CDR3 totals 14 residues. The germline V gene encodes CDR1 SGHAT and CDR2 FQDESV (reference sequence). The CDR3 bases are TGTGCCAGCAGCTCGCGGATTTTCTACAATGAGCAGTTCTTC. Residues: CASSSRIFYNEQFF.

This clonotype was recorded many times. This chain uses TRBV5-1 with TRBJ1-4; 7 bases are shared with TRBD1. The germline V gene has CDR1 SGHRS and CDR2 YFSETQ. The CDR3 covers 14 residues. V was pared by 4 bases and J by 8 bases, with 8 bases of the junction left unmatched. DNA for the CDR3: TGCGCCAGCAGCCTCGGGACAGTCGAGGAAAAACTGTTTTTT. It is translated as CASSLGTVEEKLFF.

This clonotype was found many times. V gene TRBV5-1 combines with J gene TRBJ2-7, with 9 bases fitting TRBD2. V lost 3 bases to trimming and J lost 5 bases; unmatched junction nucleotides: 9. The germline CDR1 and CDR2 sequences are SGHRS and YFSETQ. The CDR3 spans 15 residues. The CDR3 here is CASSWIEGLADEQYF. The CDR3 DNA sequence: TGCGCCAGCAGCTGGATAGAGGGACTAGCAGACGAGCAGTACTTC.

This clonotype was counted many times. The gene calls are TRBV7-9 and TRBJ2-3; perhaps TRBD1 as D (6 bases). The CDR3 has 13 residues. Trimming shortened V by 4 bases and J by 3 bases, and 8 bases separated the two germline ends. Germline assignment: CDR1 SEHNR and CDR2 FQNEAQ (reference sequence). The CDR3 region is CASSSQGTDTQYF. The DNA for the CDR3 is TGTGCCAGCAGCTCGCAGGGGACAGATACGCAGTATTTT. The full variable domain, rest sourced from reference TRBV7-9 and TRBJ2-3, is DTGVSQNPRHKITKRGQNVTFRCDPISEHNRLYWYRQTLGQGPEFLTYFQNEAQLEKSRLLSDRFSAERPKGSFSTLEIQRTEQGDSAMYLCASSSQGTDTQYFGPGTRLTVL.

J is TRBJ1-1 and V is TRBV20-1; 7 positions agree with TRBD1. V lost 5 bases and J lost 4; bases outside the gene matches: 7. Germline-derived CDR1 and CDR2 are DFQATT and SNEGSKA (reference sequence). The CDR3 covers 13 residues. CDR3 region: CSALRTGGTEAFF. In DNA form, the CDR3 reads TGCAGTGCTCTTCGGACAGGAGGCACTGAAGCTTTCTTT.

In this sample, this clonotype turned up a few times. The gene calls are TRBV19 and TRBJ2-3; D ambiguous. The V and J ends lost 0 bases and 6 bases respectively, with 10 bases between them. The CDR3 consists of 14 residues. Germline V gene sequence: CDR1 LNHDA, CDR2 SQIVND (reference sequence). The CDR3 bases are TGTGCCAGTAGTATAGAAGATCAAGAGGATACGCAGTATTTT. Its translation is CASSIEDQEDTQYF.

In this sample, this clonotype turned up a few times. This rearrangement joins TRBV5-6 to TRBJ1-4, with 7 bases that match TRBD1. Germline lookup yields CDR1 SGHDT and CDR2 YYEEEE. Losses at the gene ends were 4 bases for V and 3 bases for J; bases not matched to a gene: 12. The CDR3 is made up of 17 amino acids. For the CDR3, the DNA is TGTGCCAGCAGCCCACCCAGGGGGAGGGGGGCTAATGAAAAACTGTTTTTT. Its protein product is CASSPPRGRGANEKLFF.

The chain uses TRBV15 and TRBJ1-1, with 9 nucleotides matching TRBD1. Germline CDR1 and CDR2: LNHNV and YYDKDF (reference sequence). Trimming took 5 bases from V and 0 from J; bases not matched to a gene: 4. This CDR3 is 15 amino acids long. In DNA, the CDR3 is TGTGCCACCAGCCCGGACAGGGGAATGAACACTGAAGCTTTCTTT. Translated, it gives CATSPDRGMNTEAFF.

This clonotype has a count of ten or more. This rearrangement joins TRBV19 to TRBJ1-5, with D possibly TRBD1 on 5 matching bases. CDR3 size: 13 residues. V was clipped by 6 bases and J by 8 bases, with 14 bases between them. Looked up from germline, CDR1 is LNHDA and CDR2 is SQIVND (reference sequence). CDR3 protein: CASRGDEGEPQHF. The CDR3 nucleotides read TGTGCCAGTAGGGGGGATGAGGGCGAGCCCCAGCATTTT.

The chain joins TRBV3-1 to TRBJ1-1; D not resolved. Trimming removed 0 bases from V and 2 bases from J, with 4 bases in between. CDR3 length: 13 amino acids. In germline, CDR1 is LGHDT, CDR2 YNNKEL (reference sequence). CDR3 DNA sequence: TGTGCCAGCAGCCAAGAGGGAAACACTGAAGCTTTCTTT. This translates into CASSQEGNTEAFF. The full variable domain, in which reference TRBV3-1 and TRBJ1-1 provide the parts outside the CDR3, is DTAVSQTPKYLVTQMGNDKSIKCEQNLGHDTMYWYKQDSKKFLKIMFSYNNKELIINETVPNRFSPKSPDKAHLNLHINSLELGDSAVYFCASSQEGNTEAFFGQGTRLTVV.